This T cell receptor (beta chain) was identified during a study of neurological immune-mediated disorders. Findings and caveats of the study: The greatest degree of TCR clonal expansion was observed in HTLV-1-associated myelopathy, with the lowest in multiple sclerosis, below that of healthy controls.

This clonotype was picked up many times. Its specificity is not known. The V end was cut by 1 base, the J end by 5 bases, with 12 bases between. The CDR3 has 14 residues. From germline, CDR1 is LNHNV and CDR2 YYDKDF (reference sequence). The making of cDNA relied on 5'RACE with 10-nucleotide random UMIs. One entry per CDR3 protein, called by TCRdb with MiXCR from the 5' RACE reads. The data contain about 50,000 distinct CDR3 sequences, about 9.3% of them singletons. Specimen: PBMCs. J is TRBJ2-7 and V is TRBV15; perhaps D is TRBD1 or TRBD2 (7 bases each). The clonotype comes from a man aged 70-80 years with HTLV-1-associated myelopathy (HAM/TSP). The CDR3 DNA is TGTGCCACCAGCAGAGGGGGAGGGGGCAACGAGCAGTACTTC. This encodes CATSRGGGGNEQYF. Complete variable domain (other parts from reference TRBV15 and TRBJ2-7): DAMVIQNPRYQVTQFGKPVTLSCSQTLNHNVMYWYQQKSSQAPKLLFHYYDKDFNNEADTPDNFQSRRPNTSFCFLDIRSPGLGDTAMYLCATSRGGGGNEQYFGPGTRLTVT.